This is a list of T cell receptor beta chains from one sample in a study of blood T cell repertoires in COVID-19. Some clones are missing from TCRdb's copy, which holds only in-frame ones; the method was immunoSEQ multiplex PCR. Of some 300,000 clones listed, 85% to 90% are singletons. The sequencing input was PBMCs or T cells enriched from blood (not recorded which). Receptors were obtained from a man between 25 and 39 years old who had recovered from COVID-19. The CDR3 runs from the conserved cysteine through the conserved F or W. The D gene is left open where the match is weak. The size of a clone is reported for some rows only, either as once, few or many, or as a class for expanded clones.

J	size	V	D	CDR3	DNA
TRBJ2-7	NA	TRBV29-1	TRBD1	CSVADRVGYEQYF	TGCAGCGTGGCGGACAGGGTAGGCTACGAGCAGTACTTC
TRBJ2-3	once	TRBV9	TRBD2	CARSGGGRSTDTQYF	TGTGCCCGCAGCGGGGGGGGGCGAAGCACAGATACGCAGTATTTT
TRBJ2-4	many	TRBV13	NA	CASSLEGMQNIQYF	TGTGCCAGCAGCTTAGAGGGGATGCAGAACATTCAGTACTTC
TRBJ1-6	NA	TRBV5-1	TRBD1	CASRGQGNSPLHF	TGCGCCAGCAGGGGACAGGGGAATTCACCCCTCCACTTT
TRBJ2-5	few	TRBV4-1	TRBD1	CASSQGQGEETQYF	TGCGCCAGCAGCCAAGGACAGGGTGAAGAGACCCAGTACTTC
TRBJ1-4	few	TRBV7-2	NA	CASSLARTVNEKLFF	TGTGCCAGCAGCTTAGCGAGGACAGTGAATGAAAAACTGTTTTTT
TRBJ1-1	NA	TRBV11-3	NA	CASSPADSMNTEAFF	TGTGCCAGCAGCCCCGCGGACAGCATGAACACTGAAGCTTTCTTT
TRBJ2-3	NA	TRBV19	TRBD2	CASSFWASGSTDTQYF	TGTGCCAGTAGTTTTTGGGCTAGCGGTAGCACAGATACGCAGTATTTT
TRBJ2-5	NA	TRBV18	TRBD2	CASSRLAGDQETQYF	TGTGCCAGCTCACGACTAGCGGGGGACCAAGAGACCCAGTACTTC
TRBJ1-2	NA	TRBV16	NA	CASSQWPGSGYTF	TGTGCCAGCAGCCAATGGCCCGGGAGCGGCTACACCTTC
TRBJ2-5	NA	TRBV7-9	TRBD2	CASSLELGRGEETQYF	TGTGCCAGCAGCCTGGAGTTGGGCCGGGGGGAAGAGACCCAGTACTTC
TRBJ2-1	NA	TRBV3-1/TRBV3-2	NA	CASQHRARGNDEQFF	TGTGCCAGCCAACACAGGGCAAGAGGCAATGATGAGCAGTTCTTC
TRBJ2-2	NA	TRBV6-6	TRBD1	CASSPDRGNTGELFF	TGTGCCAGCAGTCCCGACAGGGGGAACACCGGGGAGCTGTTTTTT
TRBJ1-3	few	TRBV3-1/TRBV3-2	NA	CASSLSVIGNTIYF	TGTGCCAGCAGCCTTTCCGTAATCGGAAACACCATATATTTT
TRBJ2-7	NA	TRBV19	NA	CASSGEAGEYEQYF	TGTGCCAGTAGTGGAGAGGCAGGGGAATACGAGCAGTACTTC
TRBJ2-6	NA	TRBV11-2	NA	CATRSSGANVLTF	TGTGCCACGAGGTCCTCTGGGGCCAACGTCCTGACTTTC
TRBJ2-7	NA	TRBV13	NA	CASSLGRGAYEQYF	TGTGCCAGCAGCTTAGGCAGGGGGGCCTACGAGCAGTACTTC
TRBJ2-3	NA	TRBV24-1	TRBD2	CASGGGTDTQYF	TGTGCCTCGGGGGGGGGCACAGATACGCAGTATTTT
TRBJ2-7	once	TRBV6-5	TRBD2	CASSLAGESSYEQYF	TGTGCCAGCAGCTTAGCGGGGGAGAGCTCCTACGAGCAGTACTTC
TRBJ1-1	NA	TRBV7-8	NA	CASSLGTANTEAFF	TGTGCCAGCAGCTTAGGGACAGCGAACACTGAAGCTTTCTTT
TRBJ2-1	few	TRBV6-4	TRBD2	CASSDASGTAEQFF	TGTGCCAGCAGTGACGCTAGCGGGACCGCTGAGCAGTTCTTC
TRBJ1-2	NA	TRBV4-1	TRBD1	CASSLPILGQGAGGYTF	TGCGCCAGCAGCCTTCCTATTCTGGGACAGGGGGCCGGTGGCTACACCTTC
TRBJ2-1	NA	TRBV9	TRBD1	CASSATGVSYEQFF	TGTGCCAGCAGCGCGACAGGGGTTTCATATGAGCAGTTCTTC
TRBJ1-3	NA	TRBV28	NA	CASSLFGLAGRYTIYF	TGTGCCAGCAGTTTATTCGGTTTGGCAGGGAGGTACACCATATATTTT
TRBJ2-1	few	TRBV5-8	NA	CASSLIPGGSYNEQFF	TGTGCCAGCAGCTTGATACCTGGCGGGTCCTACAATGAGCAGTTCTTC
TRBJ1-1	NA	TRBV12-3/TRBV12-4	NA	CASSETGTEAFF	TGTGCCAGCAGTGAAACGGGCACTGAAGCTTTCTTT
TRBJ1-4	NA	TRBV11-3	TRBD1	CASSGRTGNEKLFF	TGTGCCAGCAGCGGTAGGACAGGGAACGAAAAACTGTTTTTT
TRBJ1-3	NA	TRBV28	TRBD1	CASSSADRAGNTIYF	TGTGCCAGCAGTTCCGCGGACAGGGCCGGAAACACCATATATTTT
TRBJ2-7	NA	TRBV3-1/TRBV3-2	TRBD1	CASSRAGGDEQYF	TGTGCCAGCAGCCGAGCAGGGGGCGACGAGCAGTACTTC
TRBJ2-7	NA	TRBV30	NA	CAWSVAPKQYF	TGTGCCTGGAGTGTAGCTCCGAAGCAGTACTTC
TRBJ2-3	NA	TRBV19	TRBD2	CASSLAGGLYTQYF	TGTGCCAGTAGCTTAGCGGGAGGGCTATATACGCAGTATTTT
TRBJ1-3	NA	TRBV16	NA	CASSQTPQTFSGNTIYF	TGTGCCAGCAGCCAAACCCCCCAGACTTTCTCTGGAAACACCATATATTTT
TRBJ2-2	NA	TRBV9	TRBD1	CASSGPGQGAAGELFF	TGTGCCAGCAGCGGGCCGGGACAGGGGGCTGCCGGGGAGCTGTTTTTT
TRBJ1-6	NA	TRBV14	NA	CASSQGSGGRSYNSPLHF	TGTGCCAGCAGCCAAGGCTCCGGGGGACGCTCCTATAATTCACCCCTCCACTTT
TRBJ1-1	NA	TRBV5-1	TRBD1	CASSLGKTGQGEAFF	TGCGCCAGCAGCTTAGGCAAGACCGGACAGGGAGAAGCTTTCTTT
TRBJ1-4	NA	TRBV7-2	NA	CASSLGRVEKLFF	TGTGCCAGCAGCTTAGGCAGGGTTGAAAAACTGTTTTTT
TRBJ1-1	NA	TRBV9	NA	CASSVVGGLNTEAFF	TGTGCCAGCAGCGTAGTAGGCGGGTTGAACACTGAAGCTTTCTTT
TRBJ2-5	NA	TRBV7-9	TRBD2	CASSLGGAGEYQETQYF	TGTGCCAGCAGCTTAGGGGGAGCGGGAGAGTACCAAGAGACCCAGTACTTC
TRBJ1-2	NA	TRBV13	NA	CASSLQGYGYTF	TGTGCCAGCAGCTTACAGGGATATGGCTACACCTTC
TRBJ1-2	NA	TRBV29-1	NA	CSVIPGNYGYTF	TGCAGCGTCATTCCCGGGAACTATGGCTACACCTTC
TRBJ1-1	NA	TRBV27	NA	CASKLGQDRTEAFF	TGTGCCAGCAAGCTGGGCCAGGATAGGACTGAAGCTTTCTTT
TRBJ2-7	once	TRBV7-6	TRBD1	CASSLGIGDSYEQYF	TGTGCCAGCAGCTTAGGTATAGGGGACAGCTACGAGCAGTACTTC
TRBJ2-3	NA	TRBV19	NA	CASRFESTDTQYF	TGTGCCAGTAGATTTGAGAGCACAGATACGCAGTATTTT
TRBJ2-5	once	TRBV5-3	NA	CARSTPLGVQETQYF	TGTGCCAGAAGCACCCCCCTCGGGGTTCAAGAGACCCAGTACTTC
TRBJ2-1	NA	TRBV25-1	NA	CASNSQGFYNEQFF	TGTGCCAGCAACTCGCAGGGATTCTACAATGAGCAGTTCTTC
TRBJ1-5	NA	TRBV12-2	NA	CASRSRIRRCNQPQHF	TGTGCAAGTCGCTCCCGAATCAGGAGGTGCAATCAGCCCCAGCATTTT
TRBJ1-1	NA	TRBV28	NA	CASSLPRGEAFF	TGTGCCAGCAGTTTACCCCGAGGTGAAGCTTTCTTT